The present TCR beta chain was sequenced within a study of blood T cell repertoires in COVID-19. Study-wide background: Nucleic acid was either cDNA or gDNA, and it came from T cells, B-cell-depleted T cells, or PBMCs.

J gave up 3 bases and V 5 bases, and 5 bases lay outside the gene matches. The CDR3 is 15 amino acids. Germline CDR1 is SEHNR and CDR2 is FQNEAQ (reference sequence). In the original processing: Cell counts per sample came from amplifying reference gene primers. Using immunoSEQ multiplex PCR, the repertoire was profiled, and TCRdb retains in-frame clones only, with some absent. The V and J calls and clone size come from that table; D and trimming were worked out from the DNA. The data show about 14,000 clones, 84% seen once. The TCR comes from a woman in her forties or fifties with active or convalescent COVID-19. The chain uses TRBV7-9 and TRBJ1-4; 8 nucleotides match TRBD1. Sequencing was carried out using peripheral blood. CDR3 sequence reads: CASSIHRGANEKLFF. CDR3 nucleotides: TGTGCCAGCAGCATCCACAGGGGGGCTAATGAAAAACTGTTTTTT.